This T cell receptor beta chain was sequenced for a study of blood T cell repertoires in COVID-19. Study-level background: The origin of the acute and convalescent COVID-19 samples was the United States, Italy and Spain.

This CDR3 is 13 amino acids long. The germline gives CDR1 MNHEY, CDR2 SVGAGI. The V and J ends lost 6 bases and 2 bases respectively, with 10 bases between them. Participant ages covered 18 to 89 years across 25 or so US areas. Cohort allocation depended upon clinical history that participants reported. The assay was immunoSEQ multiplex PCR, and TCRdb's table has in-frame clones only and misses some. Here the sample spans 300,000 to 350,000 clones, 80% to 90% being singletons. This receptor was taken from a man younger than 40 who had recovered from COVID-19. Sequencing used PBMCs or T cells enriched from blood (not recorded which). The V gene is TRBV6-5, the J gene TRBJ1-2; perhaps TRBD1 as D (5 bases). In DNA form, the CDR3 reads TGTGCCAGCAGGTTGCGACAGAACTATGGCTACACCTTC. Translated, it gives CASRLRQNYGYTF.